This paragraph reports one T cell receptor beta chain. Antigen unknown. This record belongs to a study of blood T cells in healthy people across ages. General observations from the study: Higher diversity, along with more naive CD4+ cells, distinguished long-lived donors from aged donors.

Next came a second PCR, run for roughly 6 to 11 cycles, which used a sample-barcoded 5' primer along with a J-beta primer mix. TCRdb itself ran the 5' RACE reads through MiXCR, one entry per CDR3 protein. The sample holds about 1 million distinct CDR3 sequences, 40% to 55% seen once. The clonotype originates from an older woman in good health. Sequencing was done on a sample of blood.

The CDR3 DNA follows: TGTGCCAGCAGTGCACAGCGGGGTTACAATGAGCAGTTCTTC. Residues: CASSAQRGYNEQFF. The chain joins TRBV2 to TRBJ2-1; TRBD2 agrees at 7 bases. CDR1 is SNHLY and CDR2 is FYNNEI in the germline V gene. There are 14 residues in the CDR3. V lost 4 bases, J lost 4 bases, and 4 bases stayed unmatched.